These T cell receptor beta chains were read from a single sample in a study of blood T cell repertoires in COVID-19. TCRdb's table, derived via immunoSEQ multiplex PCR, lists solely in-frame clones and lacks some. The table includes about 180,000 clones, roughly 82% detected once. The sequenced sample consisted of PBMCs or T cells enriched from blood (not recorded which). These receptors all come from a man between 50 and 59 years old who had recovered from COVID-19. Each CDR3 is given with its conserved first and last residue. A D gene is named only where the DNA matches it firmly. Size tells how often a clone was seen (once, few, many) or the class of an expanded clone, and some rows leave it out.

size,D,V,J,CDR3,DNA
.,TRBD2,TRBV6-6,TRBJ2-3,CASSLSGGAFGTDTQYF,TGTGCCAGCAGTCTGAGCGGGGGGGCCTTCGGCACAGATACGCAGTATTTT
.,TRBD1,TRBV29-1,TRBJ1-1,CSGTGGNTEAFF,TGCAGCGGTACAGGGGGCAACACTGAAGCTTTCTTT
.,.,TRBV5-1,TRBJ2-1,CASTEDSEQFF,TGCGCCAGCACCGAGGACAGTGAGCAGTTCTTC
.,TRBD1,TRBV5-4,TRBJ1-2,CASSFRDRENYGYTF,TGTGCCAGCAGCTTCCGGGACAGAGAGAACTATGGCTACACCTTC
few,TRBD1,TRBV6-5,TRBJ2-1,CASSYFWDRGGREQFF,TGTGCCAGCAGTTACTTTTGGGACAGGGGGGGCCGTGAGCAGTTCTTC
.,TRBD1,TRBV13,TRBJ2-6,CASSPGQGSANVLTF,TGTGCCAGCAGCCCGGGACAGGGGTCAGCCAACGTCCTGACTTTC
.,TRBD2,TRBV12-5,TRBJ2-2,CASAPGLEFTGELFF,TGTGCTAGTGCCCCGGGACTAGAGTTCACCGGGGAGCTGTTTTTT
.,.,TRBV6-2/TRBV6-3,TRBJ2-7,CASSYHRGGSYEQYF,TGTGCCAGCAGTTACCATAGGGGGGGCTCCTACGAGCAGTACTTC
.,TRBD1,TRBV14,TRBJ1-1,CASSPWTGANTEAFF,TGTGCCAGCAGCCCGTGGACAGGGGCGAACACTGAAGCTTTCTTT
.,.,TRBV5-6,TRBJ2-6,CASSLKASASF,TGTGCCAGCAGCTTGAAAGCTTCCGCGTCTTTC
.,.,TRBV6-5,TRBJ1-2,CASSYGTTSPYGYTF,TGTGCCAGCAGTTACGGGACAACAAGTCCCTATGGCTACACCTTC
.,.,TRBV9,TRBJ1-5,CASSVGQASNQPQHF,TGTGCCAGCAGCGTAGGGCAGGCTAGCAATCAGCCCCAGCATTTT
.,TRBD1,TRBV4-2,TRBJ1-6,CASSRDRGNSPLHF,TGTGCCAGCAGCCGGGACAGGGGTAATTCACCCCTCCACTTT
many,.,TRBV28,TRBJ1-2,CASLAGPINYGYTF,TGTGCCTCTCTGGCGGGACCGATTAACTATGGCTACACCTTC
.,.,TRBV5-1,TRBJ2-7,CASSLGTRTHEQYF,TGCGCCAGCAGCTTGGGCACTAGGACCCACGAGCAGTACTTC
.,.,TRBV2,TRBJ1-4,CASGGNMATNEKLFF,TGTGCCAGCGGAGGGAATATGGCGACTAATGAAAAACTGTTTTTT
.,.,TRBV28,TRBJ1-1,CASSLLQGEAFF,TGTGCCAGCAGCCTCCTACAGGGTGAAGCTTTCTTT
.,TRBD1,TRBV27,TRBJ1-2,CASSLGQGFGYTF,TGTGCCAGCAGTTTAGGACAGGGCTTCGGCTACACCTTC
.,.,TRBV3-1/TRBV3-2,TRBJ2-7,CASSQALLSSYEQYF,TGTGCCAGCAGCCAAGCGCTGCTAAGCTCCTACGAGCAGTACTTC
few,.,TRBV18,TRBJ2-1,CASSPPGLSSYNEQFF,TGTGCCAGCTCACCCCCCGGACTGAGCTCCTACAATGAGCAGTTCTTC
.,TRBD1,TRBV7-9,TRBJ1-2,CASKTPGQGPGGYTF,TGTGCCAGCAAGACCCCGGGACAGGGTCCAGGAGGCTACACCTTC
.,TRBD1,TRBV30,TRBJ2-5,CAWSYRDRGRLLQETQYF,TGTGCCTGGAGCTACCGGGACAGGGGGCGCTTATTGCAAGAGACCCAGTACTTC
.,TRBD1,TRBV5-1,TRBJ1-1,CASSSGTGAGGTEAFF,TGCGCCAGCAGCTCCGGGACAGGTGCTGGGGGCACTGAAGCTTTCTTT
.,.,TRBV19,TRBJ1-1,CASSIRGRMNTEAFF,TGTGCCAGTAGTATACGGGGGAGGATGAACACTGAAGCTTTCTTT
.,.,TRBV4-1,TRBJ2-5,CASSLGQQETQYF,TGCGCCAGCAGCCTAGGACAGCAAGAGACCCAGTACTTC
.,.,TRBV7-9,TRBJ1-5,CASSSTRQGPNQPQHF,TGTGCCAGCAGCTCAACACGGCAGGGGCCAAATCAGCCCCAGCATTTT
.,.,TRBV30,TRBJ1-5,CAWREDIPGQPQHF,TGTGCCTGGAGAGAAGACATCCCGGGGCAGCCCCAGCATTTT
.,.,TRBV6-1,TRBJ1-2,CASSENSYGYTF,TGTGCCAGCAGTGAAAACAGCTATGGCTACACCTTC
.,.,TRBV5-1,TRBJ1-4,CASSLGGTMVEKLFF,TGCGCCAGCAGCTTGGGGGGGACAATGGTTGAAAAACTGTTTTTT
.,TRBD1,TRBV30,TRBJ1-1,CAWSTTGGGFPEAFF,TGTGCCTGGAGTACGACAGGGGGTGGGTTTCCTGAAGCTTTCTTT
few,.,TRBV12-3/TRBV12-4,TRBJ1-3,CASSPPANTIYF,TGTGCCAGCAGCCCACCCGCGAACACCATATATTTT
.,TRBD1,TRBV30,TRBJ1-5,CAWSKGAGGNQPQHF,TGTGCCTGGAGTAAGGGGGCAGGGGGCAATCAGCCCCAGCATTTT
.,TRBD2,TRBV11-2,TRBJ2-2,CASSLPTGGVTGELFF,TGTGCCAGCAGCTTACCAACCGGGGGGGTAACTGGGGAGCTGTTTTTT
.,.,TRBV19,TRBJ2-5,CASSGFSTVQETQYF,TGTGCCAGTAGTGGCTTTTCGACAGTTCAAGAGACCCAGTACTTC
.,TRBD1,TRBV28,TRBJ2-4,CASSSRGPGIQYF,TGTGCCAGCAGTTCGAGGGGGCCCGGCATTCAGTACTTC
.,.,TRBV3-1/TRBV3-2,TRBJ2-3,CASSQDLTSNTQYF,TGTGCCAGCAGCCAAGATCTGACTAGTAATACGCAGTATTTT
once,.,TRBV5-4,TRBJ1-2,CASSLAGDNYGYTF,TGTGCCAGCAGCTTAGCAGGGGATAACTATGGCTACACCTTC
.,TRBD1,TRBV6-1,TRBJ2-7,CASSEWDRSSYEQYF,TGTGCCAGCAGTGAATGGGACAGAAGCTCCTACGAGCAGTACTTC
.,.,TRBV5-1,TRBJ2-6,CASSLDQASSGANVLTF,TGCGCCAGCAGCTTGGATCAGGCCAGCTCTGGGGCCAACGTCCTGACTTTC
.,TRBD1,TRBV27,TRBJ1-5,CASSSGQLSNQPQHF,TGTGCCAGCAGTTCGGGACAGCTTAGCAATCAGCCCCAGCATTTT
.,TRBD1,TRBV28,TRBJ2-4,CASGLGQGWNIQYF,TGCGCCAGCGGGCTGGGACAGGGTTGGAACATTCAGTACTTC